Reported below is one TCR beta chain. TCRdb's table, derived via immunoSEQ multiplex PCR, lists solely in-frame clones and lacks some. Of 260,000 or so clones listed, around 89% are singletons. The entry originates in a study of cytomegalovirus exposure and HLA in healthy donors. Donors came from a validation cohort of 90 to 150 subjects, distinct from the first 666-subject cohort. Between the trimmed V and J ends, which lost 1 base and 2 bases, there was a span of 11 bases. Looked up from germline, CDR1 is SGHAT and CDR2 is FQNNGV. The CDR3 has 15 amino acids. The V gene is TRBV11-2, the J gene TRBJ1-2; D uncertain. Sequenced input: PBMCs. This clonotype originated in a woman younger than 35 in good health and CMV-seronegative. CDR3 nucleotide sequence: TGTGCCAGCAGCTTAGTCCGCAGGCTAAACTATGGCTACACCTTC. Protein product: CASSLVRRLNYGYTF.